This T cell receptor beta chain was observed in a study of shared clonotypes between healthy human individuals. The assay was immunoSEQ multiplex PCR, and TCRdb's table has in-frame clones only and misses some. Among some 630,000 clones listed, around 72% were seen once. Per the germline V gene, CDR1 is KGHSH and CDR2 is LQKENI. V shed 3 bases and J 6 bases; nucleotides not matched to a gene: 7. This CDR3 region has 15 residues. The sequencing input was memory CD4+ T cells sorted from blood. Subset here: CD45RA-negative fraction. The clonotype was recovered from a woman in her 30s in good health. This sequence joins TRBV18 and TRBJ2-2, with 7 bases matching TRBD2. CDR3 sequence reads: CASSPGRAGAGELFF. The CDR3 DNA sequence: TGTGCCAGCTCACCCGGCCGCGCGGGAGCCGGGGAGCTGTTTTTT.